This is a list of T cell receptor beta chains from one sample in a study of shared clonotypes between healthy human individuals. Only in-frame clones appear in the TCRdb table, and some are missing; sequencing was by immunoSEQ multiplex PCR. The sample lists about half a million clones; about 85% were seen once. The specimen was PBMCs. The receptor source for this set is a middle-aged woman in good health. Some clones in this sample may be carry-over from other donors' samples. The CDR3 runs from the conserved cysteine through the conserved F or W. D genes are given only for firm matches. Expanded clones are given a class, and other clones once, few, many or no size at all.

-	TRBV6-4	-	TRBJ2-3	CASSDSPVPTDTQYF	TGTGCCAGCAGTGACTCCCCCGTACCCACAGATACGCAGTATTTT
many	TRBV6-6	-	TRBJ2-1	CASSYGPGGSNEQFF	TGTGCCAGCAGTTACGGTCCAGGGGGGTCCAATGAGCAGTTCTTC
-	TRBV5-6	-	TRBJ2-1	CASSGGWQSYNEQFF	TGTGCCAGCTCCGGAGGATGGCAGTCCTACAATGAGCAGTTCTTC
-	TRBV9	-	TRBJ2-1	CASSQTRTSNEQFF	TGTGCCAGCAGCCAGACTAGGACATCGAATGAGCAGTTCTTC
-	TRBV18	-	TRBJ1-1	CASSPRRDGNTEAFF	TGTGCCAGCTCACCCAGGAGGGATGGCAACACTGAAGCTTTCTTT
-	TRBV18	TRBD1	TRBJ1-5	CASGPGQGIFQPQHF	TGTGCCAGCGGCCCGGGACAGGGTATATTTCAGCCCCAGCATTTT
-	TRBV28	-	TRBJ2-1	CASREDVTYNEQFF	TGTGCCAGCAGGGAGGACGTTACGTACAATGAGCAGTTCTTC
-	TRBV28	-	TRBJ2-1	CASGLEYGHNEQFF	TGTGCCAGTGGCCTCGAGTATGGGCACAATGAGCAGTTCTTC
few	TRBV30	TRBD1	TRBJ1-1	CACETGVNTEAFF	TGTGCCTGCGAAACAGGGGTGAACACTGAAGCTTTCTTT
-	TRBV28	TRBD2	TRBJ2-7	CASSLYGEGREQYF	TGTGCCAGCAGTTTGTATGGGGAGGGCCGCGAGCAGTACTTC
-	TRBV7-9	TRBD1	TRBJ2-7	CASSLAPGQGSHEQYF	TGTGCCAGCAGCTTAGCTCCCGGACAGGGGAGCCACGAGCAGTACTTC
-	TRBV5-1	-	TRBJ1-5	CASSLGGVGQPQHF	TGCGCCAGCAGCTTGGGGGGAGTGGGTCAGCCCCAGCATTTT
-	TRBV19	-	TRBJ2-4	CASSIVGQGKNIQYF	TGTGCCAGTAGTATAGTGGGGCAGGGGAAAAACATTCAGTACTTC
few	TRBV6-6	-	TRBJ2-7	CASRNRDSDEQYF	TGTGCCAGCAGGAACAGGGATTCGGACGAGCAGTACTTC
-	TRBV2	-	TRBJ2-2	CASSEATGYTGELFF	TGTGCCAGCAGTGAAGCAACGGGCTACACCGGGGAGCTGTTTTTT
-	TRBV29-1	TRBD2	TRBJ2-7	CSVGLSGRDSYEQYF	TGCAGCGTTGGACTTAGCGGGAGGGACTCCTACGAGCAGTACTTC
-	TRBV5-1	TRBD2	TRBJ2-1	CASSRTSGANNEQFF	TGCGCCAGCAGCCGGACTAGCGGAGCCAACAATGAGCAGTTCTTC
-	TRBV7-6	-	TRBJ1-3	CASSLADPRDSSGNTIYF	TGTGCCAGCAGCTTAGCAGATCCGAGAGATAGCTCTGGAAACACCATATATTTT
-	TRBV7-2	-	TRBJ2-7	CASSLSLNYEQYF	TGTGCCAGCAGCTTAAGCCTAAACTACGAGCAGTACTTC
once	TRBV14	-	TRBJ1-1	CASSQDFGHLNTEAFF	TGTGCCAGCAGCCAAGATTTCGGACATCTGAACACTGAAGCTTTCTTT
-	TRBV5-8	-	TRBJ1-2	CASSLGQTSLDYTF	TGTGCCAGCAGCTTGGGACAGACTTCTCTAGACTACACCTTC
-	TRBV18	-	TRBJ2-7	CASQPVGGSEQYF	TGTGCCAGCCAACCGGTCGGAGGGTCCGAGCAGTACTTC
-	TRBV28	-	TRBJ1-5	CASSPGGQAYQPQHF	TGTGCCAGCAGTCCCGGGGGTCAGGCTTATCAGCCCCAGCATTTT
-	TRBV7-9	-	TRBJ2-1	CASSLGRSGLYNEQFF	TGTGCCAGCAGCTTAGGTCGTAGCGGACTATACAATGAGCAGTTCTTC
-	TRBV9	-	TRBJ2-3	CASSVEVGEDTQYF	TGTGCCAGCAGCGTAGAGGTAGGGGAAGATACGCAGTATTTT
-	TRBV2	-	TRBJ2-7	CASSLRRTYEQYF	TGTGCCAGCAGTCTGAGACGCACCTACGAGCAGTACTTC
many	TRBV15	-	TRBJ2-1	CATSSGSGYYNEQFF	TGTGCCACCAGCAGTGGAAGCGGATACTACAATGAGCAGTTCTTC
-	TRBV28	-	TRBJ2-6	CASRPRRSGANVLTF	TGTGCCAGCCGGCCGAGGCGCTCTGGGGCCAACGTCCTGACTTTC
once	TRBV6-5	TRBD2	TRBJ2-1	CASSRVVAGEHEQFF	TGTGCCAGCAGCCGGGTGGTAGCGGGAGAGCATGAGCAGTTCTTC
-	TRBV2	TRBD1	TRBJ2-1	CASSPFSGQGDRGQFF	TGTGCCAGCAGTCCATTTTCGGGACAGGGTGACAGGGGGCAGTTCTTC
-	TRBV11-3	TRBD2	TRBJ2-1	CASSYSGNGNNEQFF	TGTGCCAGCAGCTACAGCGGGAATGGTAACAATGAGCAGTTCTTC
few	TRBV6-1	-	TRBJ1-5	CASSETPLLVSRSNQPQHF	TGTGCCAGCAGTGAAACCCCCCTATTAGTCAGCAGGAGCAATCAGCCCCAGCATTTT
-	TRBV6-6	-	TRBJ1-5	CASSPQGYSNQPQHF	TGTGCCAGCAGTCCCCAGGGCTATAGCAATCAGCCCCAGCATTTT
-	TRBV28	TRBD2	TRBJ2-7	CASKLAGGYEQYF	TGTGCCAGCAAACTAGCGGGAGGCTACGAGCAGTACTTC
-	TRBV18	TRBD1	TRBJ2-7	CASSLGTGVGEQYF	TGTGCCAGCTCCCTCGGGACAGGGGTGGGCGAGCAGTACTTC
-	TRBV5-5	TRBD1	TRBJ2-7	CASSRTGTEAYEQYF	TGTGCCAGCAGCCGGACGGGGACAGAAGCCTACGAGCAGTACTTC
-	TRBV7-6	TRBD1	TRBJ1-5	CASSPGTGGNQPQHF	TGTGCCAGCAGCCCGGGGACAGGGGGCAATCAGCCCCAGCATTTT
-	TRBV7-6	TRBD2	TRBJ2-1	CASSFRIAGPGNEQFF	TGTGCCAGCAGCTTCCGAATAGCGGGACCCGGGAATGAGCAGTTCTTC
-	TRBV5-1	-	TRBJ1-5	CASSLDGTLGWPQHF	TGCGCCAGCAGCTTGGACGGGACCTTAGGGTGGCCCCAGCATTTT
-	TRBV28	-	TRBJ2-2	CASTLGGGGGTGELFF	TGTGCCAGCACCCTCGGCGGCGGAGGGGGTACCGGGGAGCTGTTTTTT
-	TRBV7-9	TRBD1	TRBJ1-2	CANPRQGDSYGYTF	TGTGCCAACCCAAGACAGGGGGATTCCTATGGCTACACCTTC
-	TRBV28	-	TRBJ2-5	CASSGQLNQETQYF	TGTGCCAGCAGTGGACAGCTAAACCAAGAGACCCAGTACTTC
-	TRBV2	-	TRBJ2-5	CASSESQGGYQETQYF	TGTGCCAGCAGTGAAAGCCAGGGAGGTTACCAAGAGACCCAGTACTTC
-	TRBV27	-	TRBJ1-1	CASSPRPNPVGAFF	TGTGCCAGCAGCCCCCGACCGAATCCCGTGGGAGCTTTCTTT
-	TRBV30	-	TRBJ1-4	CAWSALQGQPEKLFF	TGTGCCTGGAGTGCGCTGCAGGGTCAACCCGAAAAACTGTTTTTT
-	TRBV9	-	TRBJ1-4	CASSAGYGGGEKLFF	TGTGCCAGCAGCGCGGGCTATGGGGGAGGTGAAAAACTGTTTTTT
-	TRBV4-2	TRBD1	TRBJ1-3	CASSRIRGRDPGNTIYF	TGTGCCAGCAGCCGAATCAGGGGGCGCGATCCCGGAAACACCATATATTTT
few	TRBV5-1	TRBD2	TRBJ2-1	CASSFFQREDEQFF	TGCGCCAGCAGCTTCTTCCAGCGGGAGGATGAGCAGTTCTTC
-	TRBV6-4	TRBD1	TRBJ2-1	CASSDSETGHNEQFF	TGTGCCAGCAGTGACTCGGAGACAGGGCACAATGAGCAGTTCTTC
-	TRBV21-1	-	TRBJ2-3	CASSKGRDKLGTDTQYF	TGTGCCAGCAGCAAAGGGCGGGACAAACTTGGCACAGATACGCAGTATTTT
-	TRBV6-5	-	TRBJ2-7	CASRERGSGAYEQYF	TGTGCCAGCAGGGAAAGGGGGAGCGGGGCCTACGAGCAGTACTTC